The TCR beta chain under discussion was sequenced for a study of early T cells in non-severe SARS-CoV-2 infection. This CDR3 has 11 residues. Individual cDNA molecules received unique molecular identifiers. TCRdb redid the calling of the 5' RACE reads with MiXCR, one entry per CDR3 protein. The profile shows about 40,000 distinct CDR3 sequences, under 6.5% of them singletons. This clonotype counts as medium-sized. Mismatch with germline at one junction end may stem from a read error. Sequenced: whole blood. This sequence was found in an adult who was a healthcare worker with PCR-confirmed SARS-CoV-2 infection or an uninfected control (not recorded which). The chain couples TRBV12-3 or TRBV12-4 to TRBJ2-5; no reliable D call. The CDR3 loop is CASSLGETQYF. The CDR3 DNA reads TGTGCCAGCAGCTTAGGAGAGACCCAGTACTTC.